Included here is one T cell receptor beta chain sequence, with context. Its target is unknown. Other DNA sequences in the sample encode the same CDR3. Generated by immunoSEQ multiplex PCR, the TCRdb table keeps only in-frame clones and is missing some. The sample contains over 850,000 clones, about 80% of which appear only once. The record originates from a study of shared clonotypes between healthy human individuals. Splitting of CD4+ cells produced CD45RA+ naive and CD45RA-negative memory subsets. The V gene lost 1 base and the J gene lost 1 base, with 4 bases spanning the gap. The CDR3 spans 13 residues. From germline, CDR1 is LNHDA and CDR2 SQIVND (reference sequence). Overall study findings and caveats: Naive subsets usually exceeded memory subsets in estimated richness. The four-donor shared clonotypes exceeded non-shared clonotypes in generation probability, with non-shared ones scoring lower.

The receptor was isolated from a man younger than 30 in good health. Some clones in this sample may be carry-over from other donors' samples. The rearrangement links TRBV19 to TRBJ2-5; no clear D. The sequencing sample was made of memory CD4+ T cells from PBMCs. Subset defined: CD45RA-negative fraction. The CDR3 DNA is TGTGCCAGTAGTATAGGTGGCCAAGAGACCCAGTACTTC. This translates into CASSIGGQETQYF.